The TCR beta chain described here comes from a study of blood T cell repertoires in COVID-19. The overall study: Collection of acute and convalescent COVID-19 samples took place in the United States, Italy and Spain. The analysed material was cDNA or gDNA that came from T cells, B-cell-depleted T cells, or PBMCs.

Clones were read by immunoSEQ multiplex PCR, and TCRdb kept only the in-frame ones, dropping some. The sample contains some 130,000 clones, around 84% of which appear only once. V was cut by 4 bases and J by 6 bases, with 10 bases left in between. The length of the CDR3 is 13 residues. Germline assignment: CDR1 LGHDT and CDR2 YNNKEL (reference sequence). The specimen was peripheral blood. The chain combines TRBV3-1 (or the pseudogene TRBV3-2) with TRBJ1-5; D uncertain. The receptor was isolated from a woman of 80 years or more with acute or convalescent COVID-19. CDR3 sequence: CASSLTWLQPQHF. CDR3 DNA sequence: TGTGCCAGCAGCCTAACCTGGCTTCAGCCCCAGCATTTT.